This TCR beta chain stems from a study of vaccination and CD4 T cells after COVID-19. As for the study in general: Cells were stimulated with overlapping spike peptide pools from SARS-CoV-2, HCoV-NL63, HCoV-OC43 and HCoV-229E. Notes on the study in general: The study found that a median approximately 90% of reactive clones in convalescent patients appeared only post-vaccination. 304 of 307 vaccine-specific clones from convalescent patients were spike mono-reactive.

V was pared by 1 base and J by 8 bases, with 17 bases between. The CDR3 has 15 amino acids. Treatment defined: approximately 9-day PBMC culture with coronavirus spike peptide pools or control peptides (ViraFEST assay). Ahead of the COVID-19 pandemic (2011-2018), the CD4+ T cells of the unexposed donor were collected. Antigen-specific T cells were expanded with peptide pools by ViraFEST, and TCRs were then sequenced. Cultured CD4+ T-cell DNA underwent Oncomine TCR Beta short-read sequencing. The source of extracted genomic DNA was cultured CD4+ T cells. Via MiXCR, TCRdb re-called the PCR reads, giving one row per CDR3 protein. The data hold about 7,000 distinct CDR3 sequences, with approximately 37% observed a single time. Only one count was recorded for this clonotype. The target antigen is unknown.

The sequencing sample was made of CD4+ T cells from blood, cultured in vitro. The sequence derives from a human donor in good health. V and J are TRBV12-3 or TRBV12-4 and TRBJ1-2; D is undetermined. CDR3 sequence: CASSLGRVAMGGYTF. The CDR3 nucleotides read TGTGCCAGCAGTTTAGGCCGGGTAGCCATGGGCGGCTACACCTTC.